The sequence of this TCR beta chain was determined in a study of blood T cell repertoires in COVID-19. Assay: immunoSEQ multiplex PCR; the TCRdb copy retains only in-frame clones and omits some. The sample lists fewer than 250,000 clones, approximately 90% occurring once. Per the germline V gene, CDR1 is SGHRS and CDR2 is YFSETQ. This CDR3 spans 14 amino acids. V shed 4 bases and J 4 bases; nucleotides not matched to a gene: 8. Participants were aged roughly 18 to 89 years from about two dozen US areas. Assignment of participants to cohorts was predicated upon participant-reported clinical history. The receptor's source is a woman in her 30s with acute COVID-19. The sequencing input was PBMCs or T cells enriched from blood (not recorded which). The chain recombines TRBV5-1 with TRBJ2-7, with TRBD2 matching 7 bases. The CDR3 region is CASSPDWGGYEQYF. The CDR3 nucleotides are TGCGCCAGCAGCCCCGATTGGGGGGGATACGAGCAGTACTTC.